This T cell receptor (beta chain) was documented in a study of blood T cells in healthy people across ages. A sample-barcoded 5' primer and a J-beta primer mix were used in a second PCR of about 6 to 12 cycles. TCRdb re-called the 5' RACE reads through MiXCR, storing one row per CDR3 protein. The sample carries approximately 780,000 distinct CDR3 sequences, about 26% recorded once. A further study also used this sample, focusing on T cells of mothers and their children.

The material sequenced was blood. The receptor was isolated from a boy younger than 18 in good health.

Here the CDR3 DNA reads TGCAGCGTTGGCATTACAGGGCCTTACGAGCAGTACTTC. Translated, it gives CSVGITGPYEQYF. This chain links TRBV29-1 with TRBJ2-7, with D perhaps matching TRBD1 (6 bases). Trimming cost V 4 bases and J 4 bases, with 14 bases left between them. The CDR3 covers 13 residues. In germline, CDR1 is SQVTM, CDR2 ANQGSEA.